The present T cell receptor beta chain was sequenced within a study of blood T cell repertoires in COVID-19. About the study: Donors in the United States, Italy and Spain gave samples during acute or convalescent COVID-19. Nucleic acid was either cDNA or gDNA, and it came from T cells, B-cell-depleted T cells, or PBMCs.

J was trimmed by 4 bases and V by 2 bases; bases with no gene match: 5. The CDR3 consists of 15 residues. Germline V gives CDR1 SGHDN, CDR2 FVKESK. In the original analysis: Scientists estimated how many nucleated cells there were by amplifying reference gene primers. Method: immunoSEQ multiplex PCR; TCRdb's copy keeps in-frame clones and lacks some. That table furnishes V, J and clone size, whereas the DNA furnished D and trimming. The data contain around 270,000 clones, 84% of them singletons. The chain links TRBV14 to TRBJ2-5; TRBD1 matches at 9 bases. This clonotype was obtained from a woman aged 40 to 49 who had recovered from COVID-19. Sequences were obtained from peripheral blood. This chain's CDR3 is CASSQPGQGAETQYF. CDR3 bases: TGTGCCAGCAGCCAACCGGGACAGGGAGCAGAGACCCAGTACTTC.